One and the same sample provided the 26 T cell receptor beta chains below, sequenced in a study of cytomegalovirus exposure and HLA in healthy donors. Profiling relied on immunoSEQ multiplex PCR, and the TCRdb table lists in-frame clones only, not all of them. The table lists more than 110,000 clones, around 88% of them singletons. Sequences were obtained from PBMCs. These receptors all stem from a woman under 30 in good health and CMV-seropositive.

The CDR3 here is CASSPWDRGQNTEAFF. CDR3 sequence (DNA): TGTGCCAGCAGCCCCTGGGACAGGGGGCAGAACACTGAAGCTTTCTTT. The chain uses TRBV7-2 and TRBJ1-1; 12 bases are shared with TRBD1. There are 16 residues in the CDR3. CDR1 and CDR2 from the germline V gene are SGHTA and FQGNSA. V gave up 5 bases and J gave up 1 base; unmatched junction bases: 5.

The chain carries TRBV5-1 and TRBJ2-3; possible D gene TRBD1, 8 bases. Trimming cost V 0 bases and J 1 base, with 12 bases left between them. Germline V lookup: CDR1 SGHRS, CDR2 YFSETQ. This CDR3 comprises 16 residues. The CDR3 sequence is CASSLAAGQGTDTQYF. The CDR3 nucleotides are TGCGCCAGCAGCTTGGCAGCGGGACAGGGCACAGATACGCAGTATTTT.

This clone was observed a handful of times. The rearrangement uses TRBV27 and TRBJ1-6; D gene ambiguous. The germline CDR1 and CDR2 sequences are MNHEY and SMNVEV (reference sequence). The CDR3 runs to 12 residues. With 6 bases removed from V and 7 bases from J, the gap between germline ends came to 7 bases. The CDR3: CASSRGNSPLHF. The CDR3 nucleotides read TGTGCCAGCAGCCGGGGAAATTCACCCCTCCACTTT.

V is TRBV5-6 and J is TRBJ2-5, with 7 bases that match TRBD2. V was pared by 4 bases and J by 5 bases, with 11 bases of the junction left unmatched. Germline V gene sequence: CDR1 SGHDT, CDR2 YYEEEE. The CDR3 contains 15 residues. The CDR3 coding sequence is TGTGCCAGCAGCAAGCCCAGAGGGGAGGGGGAGACCCAGTACTTC. It encodes CASSKPRGEGETQYF.

This chain's CDR3 is CASSLAGAGNTIYF. The CDR3 nucleotides read TGCGCCAGCAGCTTGGCAGGGGCCGGAAACACCATATATTTT. V gene TRBV5-1 combines with J gene TRBJ1-3, with D perhaps TRBD1 (6 bases). This CDR3 has 14 amino acids. V lost 0 bases, J lost 4 bases, and 8 bases lay in between. Germline CDR1 is SGHRS and CDR2 is YFSETQ. Filled out from reference TRBV5-1 and TRBJ1-3, the complete variable domain reads KAGVTQTPRYLIKTRGQQVTLSCSPISGHRSVSWYQQTPGQGLQFLFEYFSETQRNKGNFPGRFSGRQFSNSRSEMNVSTLELGDSALYLCASSLAGAGNTIYFGEGSWLTVV.

The rearrangement links TRBV2 to TRBJ1-1, with D possibly matching TRBD1 (6 bases). The CDR3 contains 15 residues. V was shortened by 4 bases and J by 1 base, with 13 bases between the two germline ends. The germline gives CDR1 SNHLY, CDR2 FYNNEI. This CDR3 is CASSAQGSPNTEAFF. The DNA for the CDR3 is TGTGCCAGCAGTGCACAGGGTTCGCCGAACACTGAAGCTTTCTTT.

The V and J genes are TRBV2 and TRBJ1-5; D unclear. Germline V lookup: CDR1 SNHLY, CDR2 FYNNEI. The CDR3 has 14 amino acids. Trimming cost V 8 bases and J 2 bases, with 13 bases left between them. CDR3 sequence: CASSRGIGNQPQHF. The CDR3 DNA is TGTGCCAGCTCTCGGGGAATCGGCAATCAGCCCCAGCATTTT.

The J gene is TRBJ1-2, the V gene TRBV19; D gene ambiguous. V dropped 1 base and J dropped 3 bases, with 6 bases sitting between them. The CDR3 is made up of 13 amino acids. Germline lookup yields CDR1 LNHDA and CDR2 SQIVND (reference sequence). In nucleotides, the CDR3 is TGTGCCAGTAGTATAGGGGAGTACTATGGCTACACCTTC. Residues: CASSIGEYYGYTF.

The chain is built from TRBV6-1 and TRBJ1-2, with D unresolved. CDR1 is MNHNS, CDR2 SASEGT, per germline. The CDR3 covers 13 residues. Trimming shortened V by 5 bases and J by 0 bases, and 7 bases separated the two germline ends. The chain's CDR3 is CASSTDPNYGYTF. CDR3 bases: TGTGCCAGCAGTACAGATCCTAACTATGGCTACACCTTC.

This chain joins TRBV4-2 and TRBJ2-1; 7 bases map to TRBD2. Germline V gene lookup returns CDR1 LGHNA and CDR2 YNFKEQ. V lost 0 bases to trimming and J lost 9 bases; unmatched junction nucleotides: 11. The CDR3 runs 16 residues. CDR3 bases: TGTGCCAGCAGCCAAGATCCTGGACTAGAGAGAGGTGAGCAGTTCTTC. Translation: CASSQDPGLERGEQFF.

This sequence joins TRBV4-2 and TRBJ1-6; a possible D gene is TRBD1 (6 bases). CDR3 length: 16 amino acids. Between the trimmed V and J ends, which lost 0 bases and 11 bases, there was a span of 17 bases. CDR1 LGHNA and CDR2 YNFKEQ come from the germline V gene. CDR3 region: CASSQEGKGGLTPLHF. The DNA for the CDR3 is TGTGCCAGCAGCCAAGAAGGAAAAGGGGGTTTGACACCCCTCCACTTT.

This clone was recorded a few times. This sequence joins TRBV4-1 and TRBJ1-2; no reliable D call. CDR1 and CDR2 from the germline V gene are MGHRA and YSYEKL. V lost 0 bases and J 3 bases, leaving 8 bases between the germline ends. This CDR3 spans 14 amino acids. The CDR3 sequence: CASSQEKHYYGYTF. Written as DNA, the CDR3 is TGCGCCAGCAGCCAAGAAAAGCACTACTATGGCTACACCTTC.

In this sample, this clone turned up once. V usage is TRBV5-6 and J usage is TRBJ2-1; D is uncertain. Per germline, CDR1 SGHDT and CDR2 YYEEEE. V lost 0 bases to trimming and J lost 4 bases, with 14 bases between them. The CDR3 extends over 16 amino acids. The CDR3, as DNA: TGTGCCAGCAGCTTGGGATGGGTCTCACTATACAATGAGCAGTTCTTC. Its protein product is CASSLGWVSLYNEQFF. The entire variable domain, with the rest obtained from reference TRBV5-6 and TRBJ2-1, is as follows: DAGVTQSPTHLIKTRGQQVTLRCSPKSGHDTVSWYQQALGQGPQFIFQYYEEEERQRGNFPDRFSGHQFPNYSSELNVNALLLGDSALYLCASSLGWVSLYNEQFFGPGTRLTVL.

This rearrangement joins TRBV14 to TRBJ2-1, with D maybe TRBD2 (5 bases). The CDR3 runs to 15 residues. CDR1 is SGHDN and CDR2 is FVKESK in the germline V gene. V lost 3 bases and J 2 bases, leaving 11 bases between the germline ends. For the CDR3, the DNA is TGTGCCAGCAGCCACCCCCGGGAACCCTACAATGAGCAGTTCTTC. It translates to CASSHPREPYNEQFF.

The J gene is TRBJ2-2, the V gene TRBV14, with a possible D match to TRBD1 (5 bases). Trimming took 2 bases from V and 0 from J, leaving 13 bases between them. CDR3 size: 17 residues. The germline V gene encodes CDR1 SGHDN and CDR2 FVKESK. The CDR3 DNA reads TGTGCCAGCAGCCAATACTTAGGGGCGGCGAACACCGGGGAGCTGTTTTTT. This sequence encodes CASSQYLGAANTGELFF.

This chain uses TRBV6-5 with TRBJ2-7, with 7 nucleotides matching TRBD1. The germline gives CDR1 MNHEY, CDR2 SVGAGI. J was trimmed by 3 bases and V by 6 bases; bases with no gene match: 8. The CDR3 totals 14 residues. The CDR3 loop is CASRPNRGFYEQYF. The CDR3 DNA is TGTGCCAGCAGACCCAACAGGGGATTCTACGAGCAGTACTTC.

The chain employs TRBV11-1 and TRBJ1-4, with TRBD1 matching 7 bases. Trimming at V came to 4 bases and at J to 8 bases, leaving 7 bases not matched to a gene. CDR1 is SGHAT, CDR2 FQDESV, per germline (reference sequence). The CDR3 totals 14 residues. DNA for the CDR3: TGTGCCAGCAGCTATGGACAGGACGAAGAAAAACTGTTTTTT. Protein product: CASSYGQDEEKLFF.

The J gene is TRBJ1-3, the V gene TRBV6-1; no clear D. The CDR3 spans 14 residues. Germline CDR1 is MNHNS and CDR2 is SASEGT. Trimming removed 2 bases from V and 0 bases from J, with 5 bases in between. The CDR3 sequence is CASSEHISGNTIYF. The CDR3 coding sequence is TGTGCCAGCAGTGAACACATCTCTGGAAACACCATATATTTT.

J is TRBJ2-1 and V is TRBV2; TRBD1 matches 8 bases. Germline CDR1 is SNHLY and CDR2 is FYNNEI. This CDR3 has 13 residues. The junction had 1 base not matched to a gene; V was cut back by 7 bases and J by 2 bases. The chain's CDR3 is CASKTGAYNEQFF. The CDR3 nucleotides read TGTGCCAGCAAGACAGGGGCCTACAATGAGCAGTTCTTC.

J is TRBJ1-3 and V is TRBV7-2; 8 nucleotides agree with TRBD1. Germline V gene data show CDR1 as SGHTA and CDR2 as FQGNSA. The J segment lost 4 bases and the V segment lost 8 bases, leaving 4 bases of the junction unmatched. The CDR3 totals 13 residues. The CDR3 DNA follows: TGTGCCAGCGGACAGGGCCGGGGAAACACCATATATTTT. This gives the protein CASGQGRGNTIYF.

The V and J genes are TRBV7-3 and TRBJ2-2; 7 nucleotides line up with TRBD1. The CDR3 totals 16 residues. Germline V lookup: CDR1 SGHTA, CDR2 FQGTGA. V shed 3 bases, J shed 3 bases, and the junction held 7 bases outside the gene matches. The CDR3 DNA is TGTGCCAGCAGCTTTGGATTGGGACAGCACACCGGGGAGCTGTTTTTT. This codes for CASSFGLGQHTGELFF.

The chain uses TRBV5-1 and TRBJ2-7; 8 bases are a match to TRBD2. The junction had 6 bases not matched to a gene; V was cut back by 2 bases and J by 5 bases. The CDR3 runs to 14 residues. CDR1 SGHRS and CDR2 YFSETQ come from the germline V gene. CDR3 bases: TGCGCCAGCAGCTTAAAGCGGGAGCGTGACGAGCAGTACTTC. This codes for CASSLKRERDEQYF.

The J gene is TRBJ1-1, the V gene TRBV2; D possibly corresponds to TRBD1 (5 bases). Trimming left V 7 bases short and J 4 bases short, with 10 bases between. Germline V CDR1 and CDR2: SNHLY, FYNNEI. The CDR3 sequence is 12 residues long. The CDR3 bases are TGTGCCAGCATGGGGAGGGGCACTGAAGCTTTCTTT. It codes for CASMGRGTEAFF. Full variable domain (missing parts from reference TRBV2 and TRBJ1-1): EPEVTQTPSHQVTQMGQEVILRCVPISNHLYFYWYRQILGQKVEFLVSFYNNEISEKSEIFDDQFSVERPDGSNFTLKIRSTKLEDSAMYFCASMGRGTEAFFGQGTRLTVV.

The gene calls are TRBV6-5 and TRBJ1-5; the D gene is possibly TRBD1 (6 bases). This CDR3 has 14 amino acids. Germline V CDR1 and CDR2: MNHEY, SVGAGI. Trimming pared 6 bases from V and 4 bases from J, leaving 13 bases between. DNA for the CDR3: TGTGCCAGCAGGCTAGGGACACCAAATCAGCCCCAGCATTTT. This encodes CASRLGTPNQPQHF.

The chain is built from TRBV11-1 and TRBJ2-5, with D unresolved. Germline-derived CDR1 and CDR2 are SGHAT and FQDESV (reference sequence). The CDR3 covers 15 residues. Between the trimmed V and J ends, which lost 1 base and 2 bases, there was a span of 11 bases. As DNA, the CDR3 is TGTGCCAGCAGCTTAGGCGGCGAGATTCAAGAGACCCAGTACTTC. Encoded protein: CASSLGGEIQETQYF.

The chain combines TRBV6-5 with TRBJ1-2, with 7 positions matching TRBD1. V dropped 6 bases and J dropped 7; count of bases not matched to a gene: 8. Looked up from germline, CDR1 is MNHEY and CDR2 is SVGAGI. The CDR3 consists of 13 residues. The CDR3 protein is CASRRTGLTGYTF. For the CDR3, the DNA is TGTGCCAGCAGGCGGACAGGTCTCACTGGCTACACCTTC.